The rows below give T cell receptor beta chains drawn from one sample of a study of OX40 agonist ivuxolimab in advanced cancers. Sequencing used immunoSEQ multiplex PCR; TCRdb keeps in-frame clones, though not all of them. This table holds 60,000 to 70,000 clones, more than 65% found once. Sample: CD4+ or CD8+ T cells sorted from blood, taken in a trial of the OX40 agonist ivuxolimab. These receptors were collected from an adult with an advanced solid tumor such as melanoma, head and neck, liver or kidney cancer. CDR3s include the opening cysteine and the closing phenylalanine or tryptophan. Each record gives: clone size, J gene, D gene, V gene, CDR3 DNA, CDR3 protein. The D gene is left open where the match is weak. Size is omitted from some rows. Given values are once, few, many or a class for expanded clones.

NA | TRBJ2-1 | NA | TRBV19 | TGTGCCAGTAGTATGCCTCCCACTAGCAGTGAGCAGTTCTTC | CASSMPPTSSEQFF
NA | TRBJ2-7 | NA | TRBV6-1 | TGTGCCAGCAGCAGAGCTATGGGACCCTCCTACGAGCAGTACTTC | CASSRAMGPSYEQYF
NA | TRBJ2-5 | NA | TRBV11-2 | TGTGCCAGCAGCAGTACAGGGCTCCGGGAGACCCAGTACTTC | CASSSTGLRETQYF
NA | TRBJ1-1 | NA | TRBV5-1 | TGCGCCAGCAGCCCCTCGCGAGGGTTGGACACTGAAGCTTTCTTT | CASSPSRGLDTEAFF
NA | TRBJ2-7 | TRBD1 | TRBV28 | TGTGCCAGTAAGACAGGGGGCTCCCACTACGAGCAGTACTTC | CASKTGGSHYEQYF
NA | TRBJ2-1 | TRBD2 | TRBV4-3 | TGCGCCAGCAGCCCCAGGATGGGAGGGGAAGGGCGCAATGAGCAGTTCTTC | CASSPRMGGEGRNEQFF
NA | TRBJ2-6 | NA | TRBV4-3 | TGCGCCAGCAGCCCCTTTGTGGCGGGATCGGGGGCCAACGTCCTGACTTTC | CASSPFVAGSGANVLTF
NA | TRBJ2-5 | TRBD2 | TRBV7-9 | TGTGCCAGCAGCTTAGTAGCGGGATTGGGTGAGACCCAGTACTTC | CASSLVAGLGETQYF
NA | TRBJ2-2 | NA | TRBV7-2 | TGTGCCAGCAGCTTAGGCTCAAACGTCGGGGAGCTGTTTTTT | CASSLGSNVGELFF
NA | TRBJ1-1 | NA | TRBV28 | TGTGCCAGCAGGGCCGGCGGACACTTCTCTGAAGCTTTCTTT | CASRAGGHFSEAFF
few | TRBJ2-5 | TRBD1 | TRBV5-5 | TGTGCCAGCAGCAGACAGGGGGTGGAGACCCAGTACTTC | CASSRQGVETQYF
NA | TRBJ2-3 | NA | TRBV20-1 | TGCAGTGCTAGTTTGGCAGATACGCAGTATTTT | CSASLADTQYF
NA | TRBJ2-7 | TRBD1 | TRBV6-6 | TGTGCCAGCAGGAGAATCCGGGACAGGAGGACTACCGAGCAGTACTTC | CASRRIRDRRTTEQYF
NA | TRBJ2-7 | TRBD2 | TRBV19 | TGTGCCAGTAGTACCGTGGGACCGGGACTAGCGGGAGGTAGCTACGAGCAGTACTTC | CASSTVGPGLAGGSYEQYF
few | TRBJ2-1 | TRBD2 | TRBV7-3 | TGTGCCAGCAGCTCCACTAGCGGTCCCTACAATGAGCAGTTCTTC | CASSSTSGPYNEQFF
NA | TRBJ2-1 | TRBD2 | TRBV5-1 | TGCGCCAGCAGCCTTAGCGGGAGGTCCTCCTACAATGAGCAGTTCTTC | CASSLSGRSSYNEQFF